What follows are 27 T cell receptor beta chains derived from one specimen sequenced in a study of blood T cell repertoires in COVID-19. The repertoire was sequenced with immunoSEQ multiplex PCR; TCRdb's copy has only in-frame clones and lacks some. The table shows fewer than 70,000 clones, with around four fifths occurring only once. The sample consisted of peripheral blood. The receptors were gathered from a man in his thirties or forties with COVID-19, enrolled during active disease.

This clone has at least ten counts. The V call is TRBV7-3, the J call TRBJ2-1, with D perhaps matching TRBD2 (5 bases). Germline V gives CDR1 SGHTA, CDR2 FQGTGA. This CDR3 has 13 residues. Trimming removed 1 base from V and 4 bases from J, with 5 bases in between. CDR3 residues: CASSLSGYNEQFF. CDR3 coding DNA: TGTGCCAGCAGCTTAAGCGGGTACAATGAGCAGTTCTTC.

This clone was seen a single time. The chain has TRBV11-3 and TRBJ2-1, with D maybe TRBD1 (5 bases). Trimming took 6 bases from V and 9 from J, leaving 15 bases between them. Germline V gene lookup returns CDR1 SGHNT and CDR2 YENEEA. CDR3 length: 13 amino acids. CDR3 region: CASRSLTTAEQFF. The DNA for the CDR3 is TGTGCCAGCAGGTCGTTGACGACAGCTGAGCAGTTCTTC. Supplemented by reference TRBV11-3 and TRBJ2-1, the full variable domain reads EAGVVQSPRYKIIEKKQPVAFWCNPISGHNTLYWYLQNLGQGPELLIRYENEEAVDDSQLPKDRFSAERLKGVDSTLKIQPAELGDSAVYLCASRSLTTAEQFFGPGTRLTVL.

The chain joins TRBV7-2 to TRBJ1-6; possible D gene TRBD1, 5 bases. V lost 8 bases to trimming and J lost 3 bases, with 11 bases between them. The CDR3 sequence is 14 residues long. Germline loops: CDR1 SGHTA, CDR2 FQGNSA. CDR3 sequence reads: CASQRQYYNSPLHF. The CDR3 nucleotides are TGTGCCAGCCAGAGACAGTACTATAATTCACCCCTCCACTTT.

The rearrangement links TRBV9 to TRBJ2-1; D gene ambiguous. This CDR3 is 14 amino acids long. V gave up 0 bases and J gave up 9 bases, with 13 bases separating them. Germline CDR1 and CDR2: SGDLS and YYNGEE. The CDR3 DNA sequence: TGTGCCAGCAGCGTAGGGGTCGGGTCGGGTGAGCAGTTCTTC. This sequence encodes CASSVGVGSGEQFF.

V usage is TRBV28 and J usage is TRBJ2-7; TRBD1 aligns across 11 bases. The ends lost 3 bases at V and 3 bases at J; junction bases unmatched: 4. This CDR3 spans 15 amino acids. Germline values: CDR1 MDHEN, CDR2 SYDVKM. DNA for the CDR3: TGTGCCAGCAGTTTCAGAGGGACAGGGGGCTACGAGCAGTACTTC. Amino acids: CASSFRGTGGYEQYF.

The rearrangement joins TRBV28 to TRBJ2-7; D is unclear. Trimming pared 2 bases from V and 7 bases from J, leaving 6 bases between. The CDR3 runs to 11 residues. Germline V gene sequence: CDR1 MDHEN, CDR2 SYDVKM. The CDR3 DNA is TGTGCCAGCAGTTTACAGGTAGAGCAGTACTTC. Translated: CASSLQVEQYF.

This clone was detected a few times. V gene TRBV28 combines with J gene TRBJ2-5; D may be TRBD2 (6 bases). The CDR3 totals 15 residues. Germline-derived CDR1 and CDR2 are MDHEN and SYDVKM. V lost 4 bases and J lost 5, with 17 bases in between. The CDR3: CASSSSGVAVETQYF. DNA of the CDR3: TGTGCCAGCAGTTCCTCGGGGGTGGCCGTGGAGACCCAGTACTTC.

The J gene is TRBJ1-5, the V gene TRBV5-6, with a possible D match to TRBD1 (5 bases). Germline assignment: CDR1 SGHDT and CDR2 YYEEEE. Trimming took 0 bases from V and 0 from J, leaving 7 bases between them. There are 15 residues in the CDR3. The CDR3 region is CASSLGGDSNQPQHF. The CDR3 DNA reads as TGTGCCAGCAGCTTGGGGGGGGATAGCAATCAGCCCCAGCATTTT.

V usage is TRBV11-2 and J usage is TRBJ2-5; TRBD2 might be the D (7 bases). V shed 5 bases and J shed 4 bases, with 17 bases lying between them. This CDR3 has 15 amino acids. Germline V lookup: CDR1 SGHAT, CDR2 FQNNGV. For the CDR3, the DNA is TGTGCCAGCAGCGGCCTGAGGGGGGGAGGAGAGACCCAGTACTTC. Translation: CASSGLRGGGETQYF.

This chain connects TRBV7-6 to TRBJ2-7, with TRBD1 matching over 7 bases. The junction had 11 bases not matched to a gene; V was cut back by 1 base and J by 2 bases. Per germline, CDR1 SGHVS and CDR2 FNYEAQ. The CDR3 loop spans 17 amino acids. In nucleotides, the CDR3 is TGTGCCAGCAGCTTAGTTCCGTCGGGACAGACTGCCTACGAGCAGTACTTC. As protein: CASSLVPSGQTAYEQYF.

The V gene is TRBV6-2 or TRBV6-3, the J gene TRBJ2-1; D gene uncertain. Deletions cut 5 bases from V and 8 bases from J, with 7 bases between. The CDR3 runs to 11 residues. Germline CDR1 is MNHEY and CDR2 is SVGEGT. CDR3 in amino acids: CASSHSYEQFF. In nucleotides, the CDR3 is TGTGCCAGCAGTCATAGCTATGAGCAGTTCTTC.

The chain links TRBV29-1 to TRBJ1-3; D might be TRBD1 (6 bases). Germline CDR1 SQVTM, CDR2 ANQGSEA. Trimming removed 6 bases from V and 3 bases from J, with 15 bases in between. The CDR3 consists of 14 residues. The chain's CDR3 is CSVTRGSFGNTIYF. The CDR3 DNA is TGCAGCGTAACTAGGGGGTCTTTTGGAAACACCATATATTTT.

This clone was observed a handful of times. The chain carries TRBV6-2 or TRBV6-3 and TRBJ2-5; a weak D match, TRBD1 (6 bases). Trimming pared 3 bases from V and 4 bases from J, leaving 15 bases between. Germline CDR1 reads MNHEY; CDR2 reads SVGEGT. The CDR3 length is 15 residues. CDR3 sequence: CASSYIGQPGETQYF. The CDR3 DNA reads as TGTGCCAGCAGTTATATAGGACAGCCCGGAGAGACCCAGTACTTC.

V and J are TRBV5-6 and TRBJ2-4; TRBD1 agrees at 7 bases. J lost 0 bases, V lost 4 bases, and 7 bases had no gene match. The CDR3 has 16 amino acids. Germline lookup yields CDR1 SGHDT and CDR2 YYEEEE. The CDR3 sequence is CASSLGTALAKNIQYF. CDR3 coding DNA: TGTGCCAGCAGCCTCGGGACAGCTCTAGCCAAAAACATTCAGTACTTC.

V gene TRBV28 combines with J gene TRBJ2-7, with a weak D call TRBD1 (5 bases). The CDR3 runs 15 residues. Looked up from germline, CDR1 is MDHEN and CDR2 is SYDVKM. V was trimmed by 3 bases and J by 2 bases, leaving 14 bases between them. As DNA, the CDR3 is TGTGCCAGCAGTTTGGGTTCAGGGAAGACCTACGAGCAGTACTTC. Its protein is CASSLGSGKTYEQYF.

This sequence joins TRBV7-9 and TRBJ2-3; TRBD2 matches 9 bases. The germline gives CDR1 SEHNR, CDR2 FQNEAQ (reference sequence). This CDR3 has 16 amino acids. V was pared by 2 bases and J by 5 bases, with 8 bases of the junction left unmatched. The CDR3 region has the DNA TGTGCCAGCAGCTTATTTAGCGGGGGAAGTTTAGATACGCAGTATTTT. It is translated as CASSLFSGGSLDTQYF.

The rearrangement uses TRBV10-1 and TRBJ2-1, with 7 bases lining up with TRBD1. The length of the CDR3 is 19 residues. CDR1 and CDR2 (germline): WNHNN, SYGVQD (reference sequence). V lost 3 bases to trimming and J lost 4 bases; unmatched junction nucleotides: 18. CDR3 in amino acids: CASSDTRTGHIAEYNEQFF. Written as DNA, the CDR3 is TGCGCCAGCAGTGACACTAGGACAGGACACATCGCGGAATACAATGAGCAGTTCTTC.

This rearrangement joins TRBV5-4 to TRBJ2-7; D possibly corresponds to TRBD2 (6 bases). This CDR3 region has 15 residues. Germline V CDR1 and CDR2: SGHNT, YYREEE (reference sequence). Trimming cost V 0 bases and J 1 base, with 11 bases left between them. CDR3 nucleotide sequence: TGTGCCAGCAGCTTGGTAGGAGGGCAGTCCTACGAGCAGTACTTC. Protein product: CASSLVGGQSYEQYF.

The chain is built from TRBV18 and TRBJ1-4; the D is unclear. From germline, CDR1 is KGHSH and CDR2 LQKENI. The germline V and J ends were trimmed by 2 bases and 6 bases, with 7 bases remaining between them. The CDR3 loop spans 13 amino acids. CDR3 residues: CASSPRTDEKLFF. As DNA, the CDR3 is TGTGCCAGCTCACCAAGAACAGATGAAAAACTGTTTTTT.

V gene TRBV18 combines with J gene TRBJ1-1, with 11 bases identical to TRBD1. The CDR3 sequence is 15 residues long. V lost 6 bases, J lost 1 base, and 4 bases stayed unmatched. Germline V gene data show CDR1 as KGHSH and CDR2 as LQKENI. CDR3 bases: TGTGCCAGCTCCCTCGGACAGGGGGCGAACACTGAAGCTTTCTTT. This translates into CASSLGQGANTEAFF.

The chain has TRBV19 and TRBJ1-1; tentative D call: TRBD1 (6 bases). V was cut by 8 bases and J by 2 bases, with 12 bases left in between. CDR3 size: 13 residues. Germline V gene sequence: CDR1 LNHDA, CDR2 SQIVND (reference sequence). The CDR3 bases are TGTGCCAGTGGGGGCAGGGGAAACACTGAAGCTTTCTTT. This codes for CASGGRGNTEAFF.

The CDR3 sequence: CASSQAGTGANVLTF. For the CDR3, the DNA is TGTGCCAGCAGCCAAGCGGGAACTGGGGCCAACGTCCTGACTTTC. The V call is TRBV3-1 (or the pseudogene TRBV3-2), the J call TRBJ2-6; a possible D gene is TRBD2 (5 bases). With 1 base removed from V and 2 bases from J, the gap between germline ends came to 6 bases. Germline values: CDR1 LGHDT, CDR2 YNNKEL (reference sequence). The CDR3 totals 15 residues.

The rearrangement joins TRBV20-1 to TRBJ2-7; tentative D call: TRBD1 (5 bases). The V gene's germline CDR1 is DFQATT and CDR2 SNEGSKA (reference sequence). The CDR3 has 11 amino acids. Trimming cost V 6 bases and J 6 bases, with 12 bases left between them. The CDR3 loop is CSAGVVGEQYF. The CDR3 DNA reads as TGCAGTGCAGGGGTGGTGGGCGAGCAGTACTTC.

V gene TRBV13 combines with J gene TRBJ2-4, with 9 nucleotides matching TRBD1. The CDR3 loop spans 14 amino acids. Germline V gene lookup returns CDR1 PRHDT and CDR2 FYEKMQ (reference sequence). V lost 5 bases to trimming and J lost 6 bases; unmatched junction nucleotides: 5. The CDR3 loop reads CASSGDRDGNIQYF. CDR3 nucleotides: TGTGCCAGCAGCGGGGACAGGGATGGAAACATTCAGTACTTC.

The chain links TRBV9 to TRBJ2-3, with 9 positions matching TRBD1. CDR3 length: 16 residues. The trim removed 3 bases at V and 4 bases at J, leaving 9 bases unmatched. Germline CDR1 and CDR2: SGDLS and YYNGEE. In DNA, the CDR3 is TGTGCCAGCAGCGGACGATGGGGACAGGGTTCAGATACGCAGTATTTT. This gives the protein CASSGRWGQGSDTQYF.

This rearrangement joins TRBV5-1 to TRBJ1-1, with TRBD1 as a possible D gene (6 bases). V lost 5 bases and J lost 4, with 15 bases in between. The length of the CDR3 is 14 residues. Germline lookup yields CDR1 SGHRS and CDR2 YFSETQ. CDR3 sequence reads: CASRPTGLLTEAFF. The CDR3 region has the DNA TGCGCCAGCAGACCCACAGGGTTACTCACTGAAGCTTTCTTT. The full variable domain, rest sourced from reference TRBV5-1 and TRBJ1-1, is KAGVTQTPRYLIKTRGQQVTLSCSPISGHRSVSWYQQTPGQGLQFLFEYFSETQRNKGNFPGRFSGRQFSNSRSEMNVSTLELGDSALYLCASRPTGLLTEAFFGQGTRLTVV.

The chain combines TRBV20-1 with TRBJ1-1; maybe TRBD1 (6 bases). Germline CDR1 reads DFQATT; CDR2 reads SNEGSKA (reference sequence). CDR3 length: 14 amino acids. Trimming cost V 3 bases and J 5 bases, with 16 bases left between them. The chain's CDR3 is CSASRSRGGTEAFF. The CDR3 DNA reads TGCAGTGCTAGTAGGTCCCGAGGGGGAACTGAAGCTTTCTTT.